A selection of T cell receptor beta chains follows, all from one sample in a study of T cells after yellow fever vaccination. Using its own MiXCR run on the 5' RACE reads, TCRdb lists one record per CDR3 protein. The sample has under 700,000 distinct CDR3 sequences; less than 20% are singletons. Here the sequenced sample was PBMCs, taken around 5 days after the first yellow fever vaccination. Source of these receptors: a man younger than 35 who received the YFV17D yellow fever vaccine. CDR3s include the opening cysteine and the closing phenylalanine or tryptophan. The D gene is left open where the match is weak. Size is stated for part of the rows, as once, few or many counts, or as a class when the clone is expanded.

J gene: TRBJ2-3; clone size: NA; V gene: TRBV4-1; D gene: TRBD2; CDR3 DNA: TGCGCCAGCAGCCAAGATCATCTGGCTAGCGGGGGCACAGATACGCAGTATTTT; CDR3 protein: CASSQDHLASGGTDTQYF
J gene: TRBJ2-3; clone size: NA; V gene: TRBV7-2; D gene: NA; CDR3 DNA: TGTGCCAGCAGCTTGGCGGGGAAAGGCACAAATACGCAGTATTTT; CDR3 protein: CASSLAGKGTNTQYF
J gene: TRBJ2-5; clone size: NA; V gene: TRBV11-1; D gene: NA; CDR3 DNA: TGTGCCAGCAGCTTAGACCGGGGGGCGCCCCAAGAGACCCAGTACTTC; CDR3 protein: CASSLDRGAPQETQYF
J gene: TRBJ2-1; clone size: few; V gene: TRBV20-1; D gene: TRBD2; CDR3 DNA: TGCAGTGCTAGAGAGGAGCGGGGGGGCCCCATGGATGAGCAGTTCTTC; CDR3 protein: CSAREERGGPMDEQFF
J gene: TRBJ2-2; clone size: NA; V gene: TRBV20-1; D gene: TRBD2; CDR3 DNA: TGCAGTGCTTCCACTAGCGGGAGTCCCCAAAACACCGGGGAGCTGTTTTTT; CDR3 protein: CSASTSGSPQNTGELFF
J gene: TRBJ2-3; clone size: NA; V gene: TRBV7-3; D gene: NA; CDR3 DNA: TGTGCCAGCAGCATGGGTTCCCTCCCAGATACGCAGTATTTT; CDR3 protein: CASSMGSLPDTQYF
J gene: TRBJ1-3; clone size: few; V gene: TRBV6-5; D gene: NA; CDR3 DNA: TGTGCCAGCAGTTCGACAAGGGGCTCCGGAAACACCATATATTTT; CDR3 protein: CASSSTRGSGNTIYF
J gene: TRBJ1-5; clone size: many; V gene: TRBV7-2; D gene: NA; CDR3 DNA: TGTGCCAGCAGCTTACCCGGACATAACAATCAGCCCCAGCATTTT; CDR3 protein: CASSLPGHNNQPQHF
J gene: TRBJ2-3; clone size: few; V gene: TRBV11-1; D gene: TRBD2; CDR3 DNA: TGTGCCAGCAGCTCCAACGCCCGGGAACTAGCGGGGGAAGGTGGCACAGATACGCAGTATTTT; CDR3 protein: CASSSNARELAGEGGTDTQYF
J gene: TRBJ2-2; clone size: few; V gene: TRBV24-1; D gene: NA; CDR3 DNA: TGTGCCACCAGCCTAACCGCCGGGGAGCTGTTTTTT; CDR3 protein: CATSLTAGELFF
J gene: TRBJ2-3; clone size: NA; V gene: TRBV15; D gene: TRBD2; CDR3 DNA: TGTGCCACCAGCTCTGGGAGGGGTAGCGGGTCTATCACAGATACGCAGTATTTT; CDR3 protein: CATSSGRGSGSITDTQYF
J gene: TRBJ2-7; clone size: NA; V gene: TRBV7-6; D gene: NA; CDR3 DNA: TGTGCCAGCAGCTTGTCGGCCCCCCCTCACGAGCAGTACTTC; CDR3 protein: CASSLSAPPHEQYF
J gene: TRBJ2-7; clone size: NA; V gene: TRBV7-9; D gene: NA; CDR3 DNA: TGTGCCAGCAGCCCTAGGGAATGGGCAGGGCCCTCCAGCGAGCAGTACTTC; CDR3 protein: CASSPREWAGPSSEQYF
J gene: TRBJ1-6; clone size: few; V gene: TRBV7-6; D gene: NA; CDR3 DNA: TGTGAGTGGGAGGCGAAAAATTCACCCCTCCACTTT; CDR3 protein: CEWEAKNSPLHF
J gene: TRBJ2-3; clone size: few; V gene: TRBV5-4; D gene: TRBD1; CDR3 DNA: TGTGCCAGCACCCCCGCTTCCGGACAGGGGGCAGATACGCAGTATTTT; CDR3 protein: CASTPASGQGADTQYF
J gene: TRBJ2-5; clone size: NA; V gene: TRBV7-2; D gene: TRBD1; CDR3 DNA: TGTGCCAGCAGCTCGGGACAGGGACAGACCCAGTACTTC; CDR3 protein: CASSSGQGQTQYF
J gene: TRBJ1-1; clone size: many; V gene: TRBV20-1; D gene: NA; CDR3 DNA: TGCAGTGCTAGAGATGCGGGGGCTGGGAACACTGAAGCTTTCTTT; CDR3 protein: CSARDAGAGNTEAFF
J gene: TRBJ1-2; clone size: NA; V gene: TRBV10-3; D gene: NA; CDR3 DNA: TGTGCCATCAGTGAGAGGATCTTGACAGGTGCTAACTATGGCTACACCTTC; CDR3 protein: CAISERILTGANYGYTF
J gene: TRBJ2-7; clone size: NA; V gene: TRBV11-2; D gene: TRBD2; CDR3 DNA: TGTGCCAGCAGCCCCTCCCCGGGGACTAGCGCCGAGCAGTACTTC; CDR3 protein: CASSPSPGTSAEQYF
J gene: TRBJ1-2; clone size: few; V gene: TRBV27; D gene: NA; CDR3 DNA: TGTGCCAGCAGTTTATCCGGGAGGTGGGAGGGCTACACCTTC; CDR3 protein: CASSLSGRWEGYTF
J gene: TRBJ2-1; clone size: NA; V gene: TRBV2; D gene: TRBD2; CDR3 DNA: TGTGCCAGCAGCGCGGGACTAAACATCTACAATGAGCAGTTCTTC; CDR3 protein: CASSAGLNIYNEQFF
J gene: TRBJ2-5; clone size: NA; V gene: TRBV7-9; D gene: NA; CDR3 DNA: TGTGCCAGCAGCTCAAACGAGAGGGGCCTACAAGAGACCCAGTACTTC; CDR3 protein: CASSSNERGLQETQYF
J gene: TRBJ2-5; clone size: NA; V gene: TRBV20-1; D gene: TRBD2; CDR3 DNA: TGCAGTGCTAGTAGCGGGGGGGAAGAGACCCAGTACTTC; CDR3 protein: CSASSGGEETQYF
J gene: TRBJ2-1; clone size: many; V gene: TRBV5-1; D gene: TRBD1; CDR3 DNA: TGCGCCAGCAGGGGGGACAGCCACAATGAGCAGTTCTTC; CDR3 protein: CASRGDSHNEQFF
J gene: TRBJ1-1; clone size: NA; V gene: TRBV19; D gene: TRBD1; CDR3 DNA: TGTGCCAGTAACTCACAGGGGAGAATCACTGAAGCTTTCTTT; CDR3 protein: CASNSQGRITEAFF
J gene: TRBJ1-4; clone size: few; V gene: TRBV7-9; D gene: NA; CDR3 DNA: TGTGCCAGCAGCTTGAATGCCCGTAATGAAAAACTGTTTTTT; CDR3 protein: CASSLNARNEKLFF
J gene: TRBJ2-1; clone size: few; V gene: TRBV5-1; D gene: NA; CDR3 DNA: TGCGCCAGCAGCTTAGGGGAGGATGAGCAGTTCTTC; CDR3 protein: CASSLGEDEQFF
J gene: TRBJ2-1; clone size: few; V gene: TRBV11-2; D gene: TRBD2; CDR3 DNA: TGTGCCAGCAGTCTAGCGGGGGGTCTCCATGAGCAGTTCTTC; CDR3 protein: CASSLAGGLHEQFF